The clone carrying this T cell receptor beta chain was counted between two and nine times. No antigen is known for it. Per germline, CDR1 LGHDT and CDR2 YNNKEL (reference sequence). V was clipped by 4 bases and J by 8 bases, with 12 bases between them. This CDR3 contains 13 residues. The data were taken from a study of identical twins. Whole-study results and caveats: Zero-insertion analyses could be partly confounded by invariant MAIT and iNKT cells. These conclusions were based on statistical analysis (cross-sectional, not following the same donors).

The cDNA had a unique molecular identifier and a template-switch universal primer site. TCRdb used MiXCR to reprocess the 5' RACE reads, holding one entry per CDR3 protein. The sample gives some 760,000 distinct CDR3 sequences, 15% to 20% of which show up once; around 13% is in the top ten. These same records also appear under a second study, on T cells expressing NK-cell markers. That paper notes: Seropositivity for HCMV was found in seven of the eight sequenced donors, with one seronegative.

The rearrangement joins TRBV3-1 to TRBJ2-1; no clear D. Material: PBMCs. The origin of this receptor is a woman younger than 30 in good health. The CDR3, as DNA: TGTGCCAGCAGCCCGGACCATCCCGATGAGCAGTTCTTC. Amino acids: CASSPDHPDEQFF.